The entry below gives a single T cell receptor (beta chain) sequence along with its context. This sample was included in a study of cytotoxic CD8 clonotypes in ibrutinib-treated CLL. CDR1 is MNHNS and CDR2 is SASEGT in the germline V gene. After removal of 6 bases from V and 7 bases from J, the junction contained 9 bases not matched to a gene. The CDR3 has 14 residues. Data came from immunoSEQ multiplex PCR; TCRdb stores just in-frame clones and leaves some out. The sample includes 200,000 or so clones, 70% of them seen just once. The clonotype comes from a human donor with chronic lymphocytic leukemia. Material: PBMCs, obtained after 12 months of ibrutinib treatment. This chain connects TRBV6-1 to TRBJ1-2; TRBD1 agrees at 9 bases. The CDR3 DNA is TGTGCCAGCAGGGCCGGGACAGGGAATGGTGGCTACACCTTC. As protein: CASRAGTGNGGYTF.